Below, one T cell receptor beta chain is given with its context. Antigen specificity is unknown. The sample comes from a study of cytomegalovirus exposure and HLA in healthy donors. Notes on the study in general: Several of the most significant clusters were apparently associated with common viral pathogens in a later analysis. Associated with cytomegalovirus, according to the listing, were 150 to 200 TCR beta chains.

V trimming: 4 bases; J trimming: 6 bases; junction bases outside the gene matches: 7. CDR3 length equals 15 residues. Germline CDR1 is SGHRS and CDR2 is YFSETQ. The primer mix had 60 Vbeta and 13 Jbeta primers. The data were produced by immunoSEQ multiplex PCR, yet TCRdb's version contains in-frame clones alone and is incomplete. Counted here are over 100,000 clones, over 60% occurring once; the ten biggest clones make up approximately 4.2%. This rearrangement joins TRBV5-1 to TRBJ2-2; 9 positions agree with TRBD1. The clonotype comes from a male donor in good health and CMV-seropositive. Source material: PBMCs. The CDR3 region is CASSPPTGGPGELFF. Written as DNA, the CDR3 is TGCGCCAGCAGCCCACCAACAGGGGGCCCCGGGGAGCTGTTTTTT.